Sequencing of this T cell receptor beta chain was carried out in a study of blood T cell repertoires in COVID-19 (dated by TCRdb to about 2020). As for the study more broadly: Collaborator samples came from the United States, Italy and Spain and covered acute and convalescent phases of COVID-19. The repertoires were released in a freely available public database intended as a resource for research on the immune response to SARS-CoV-2. Where available, HLA class I and class II types were taken from metadata supplied by the sample provider and were not determined by assay-based typing. Subjects who had been exposed to COVID-19, were actively infected with it, or had recovered from it provided the deeply sampled blood TCRbeta repertoires that made up the dataset. The prospective study material was composed of cDNA or gDNA derived from T cells, B-cell-depleted T cells, or PBMCs. Sample metadata almost always included a de-identified subject ID, COVID-19 status, age in years and sex. Samples came from the ongoing ImmuneRACE study (first 160 participants) plus 1,254 subjects from 6 global collaborators. Broader findings and caveats from the paper: The amount of clinical and demographic metadata varied by source and participant and was provided uncurated.

This clone was seen just once. There is no known antigen for this receptor. No much larger clone exists at a distance of one base, and base qualities are not known. From its cysteine to its phenylalanine, the CDR3 spans 15 amino acids. The kept DNA is CDR3 alone, 45 bases in frame from the first base. The germline V gene (reference sequence) sets CDR1 to LGHDT and CDR2 to YNNKEL. Trimming takes 3 bases off V and 1 base off J; junction bases not matched to a gene: 3. Collaborating institutions collected whole blood in K2EDTA tubes following their own protocols. Collaborator samples were shipped for TCRbeta analysis as frozen whole blood, isolated PBMCs, or DNA extracted from either sample type. TCRbeta CDR3 regions were amplified from genomic DNA using the immunoSEQ Assay, a bias-controlled multiplex PCR. In the source study's methods: The number of nucleated cells in each sample was estimated by amplification of reference gene primers within the assay. To quantify the absolute abundance of each unique TCRbeta CDR3 rearrangement, sequence reads were collapsed and filtered. For each sample, productive Simpson clonality was calculated as the square root of Simpson's diversity index over productive rearrangements. TCRdb took over this immuneACCESS table, retaining in-frame rearrangements with V and J assigned. Such tables are incomplete; in checked studies, under half of the missing clones stem from an unresolved V gene, and the remainder is unexplained. V and J calls and clone size are given by that table; D and trimming were obtained from the DNA. Present in this sample are about 120,000 clones, around 89% of which were seen just once. The top ten constitute approximately 27% of the sample.

This receptor was taken from a man aged 70-80 years with active or convalescent COVID-19. The chain uses TRBV3-1 (or the pseudogene TRBV3-2) and TRBJ2-7; TRBD1 fits 10 bases in the junction. Sequenced: peripheral blood. CDR3 protein: CASSHGTGDSYEQYF. The DNA reads TGTGCCAGCAGCCATGGGACAGGGGATTCCTACGAGCAGTACTTC.